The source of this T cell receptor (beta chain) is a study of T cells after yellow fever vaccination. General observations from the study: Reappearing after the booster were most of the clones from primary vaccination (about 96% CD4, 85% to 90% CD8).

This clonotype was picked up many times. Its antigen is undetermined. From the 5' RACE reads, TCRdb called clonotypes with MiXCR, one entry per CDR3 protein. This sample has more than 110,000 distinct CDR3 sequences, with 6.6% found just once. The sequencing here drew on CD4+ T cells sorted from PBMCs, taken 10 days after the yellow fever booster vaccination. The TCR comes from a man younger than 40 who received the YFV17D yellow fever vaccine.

The CDR3 region has the DNA TGTGCCAGCAGCCGTGCCTCCCCACAGACTCTCTATGGCTACACCTTC. Amino acids: CASSRASPQTLYGYTF. The V and J genes are TRBV12-3 or TRBV12-4 and TRBJ1-2; no definite D call. This CDR3 region has 16 residues. V lost 6 bases to trimming and J lost 4 bases, with 21 bases between them.